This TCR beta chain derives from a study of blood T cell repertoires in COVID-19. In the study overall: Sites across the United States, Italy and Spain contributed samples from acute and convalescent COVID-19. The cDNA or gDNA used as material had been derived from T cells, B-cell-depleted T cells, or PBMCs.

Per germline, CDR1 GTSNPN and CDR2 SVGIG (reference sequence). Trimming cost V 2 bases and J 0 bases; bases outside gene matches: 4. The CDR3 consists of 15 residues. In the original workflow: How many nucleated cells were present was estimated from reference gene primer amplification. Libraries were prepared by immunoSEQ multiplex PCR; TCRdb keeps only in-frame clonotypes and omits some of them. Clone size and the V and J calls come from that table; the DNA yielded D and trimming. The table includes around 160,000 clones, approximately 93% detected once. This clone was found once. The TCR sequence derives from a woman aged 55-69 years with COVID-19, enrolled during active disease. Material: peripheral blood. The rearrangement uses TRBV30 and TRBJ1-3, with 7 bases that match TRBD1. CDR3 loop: CAWSRDSPSGNTIYF. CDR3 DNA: TGTGCCTGGAGTAGGGACAGTCCCTCTGGAAACACCATATATTTT.